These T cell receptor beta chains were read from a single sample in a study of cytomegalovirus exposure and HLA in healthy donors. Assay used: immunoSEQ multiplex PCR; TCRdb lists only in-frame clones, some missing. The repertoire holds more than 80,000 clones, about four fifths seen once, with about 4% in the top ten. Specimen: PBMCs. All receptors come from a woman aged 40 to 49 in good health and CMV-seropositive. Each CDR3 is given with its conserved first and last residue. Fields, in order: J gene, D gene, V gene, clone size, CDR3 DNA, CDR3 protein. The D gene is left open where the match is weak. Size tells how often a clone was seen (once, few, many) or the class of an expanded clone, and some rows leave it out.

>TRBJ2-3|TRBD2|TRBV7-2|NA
TGTGCCAGCAGCTTAATAGGCGGGAGGGGCACAGATACGCAGTATTTT
CASSLIGGRGTDTQYF
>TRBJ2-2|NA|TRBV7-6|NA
TGTGCCAGCAGCTTAGCCCACTACACCGGGGAGCTGTTTTTT
CASSLAHYTGELFF
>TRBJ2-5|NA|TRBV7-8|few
TGTGCCAGCACCTCCCCGGCGGGGACCCAGTACTTC
CASTSPAGTQYF
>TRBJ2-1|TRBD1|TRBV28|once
TGTGCCAGCAGTTTTTCCCAGGGGGTAAGGAATGAGCAGTTCTTC
CASSFSQGVRNEQFF
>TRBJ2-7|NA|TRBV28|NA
TGTGCCAGCAGTTTTGGCGGGATAGGGTACGAGCAGTACTTC
CASSFGGIGYEQYF
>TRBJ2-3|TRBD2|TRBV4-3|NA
TGCGCCAGCAGCAGTAGCGGGATTAGCACAGATACGCAGTATTTT
CASSSSGISTDTQYF
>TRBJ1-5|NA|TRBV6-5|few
TGTGCCAGTCAGGCCGGGAGCCGGATCAATCAGCCCCAGCATTTT
CASQAGSRINQPQHF
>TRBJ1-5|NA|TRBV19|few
TGTGCCAGTAGTATATCGGGGGACAGCAATCAGCCCCAGCATTTT
CASSISGDSNQPQHF
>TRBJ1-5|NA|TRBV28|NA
TGTGCCAGCAGTTTAATCGCCGGAGACAGCAATCAGCCCCAGCATTTT
CASSLIAGDSNQPQHF
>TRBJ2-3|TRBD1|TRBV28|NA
TGTGCCAGCAGCCGAAGGTCAGGGGGCGCAGATACGCAGTATTTT
CASSRRSGGADTQYF
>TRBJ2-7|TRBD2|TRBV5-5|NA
TGTGCCAGCAGCTTGACTAGCGTCTACGAGCAGTACTTC
CASSLTSVYEQYF
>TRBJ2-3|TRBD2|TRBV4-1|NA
TGCGCCAGCGGGGGACTAGCGGGCACAGATACGCAGTATTTT
CASGGLAGTDTQYF
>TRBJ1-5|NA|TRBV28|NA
TGTGCCAGCAGCCCCTCAACAGGGTTTTTTCAGCCCCAGCATTTT
CASSPSTGFFQPQHF
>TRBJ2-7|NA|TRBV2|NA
TGTGCCAGCAGTGAGGGCGGGTCACGGGACGAGCAGTACTTC
CASSEGGSRDEQYF
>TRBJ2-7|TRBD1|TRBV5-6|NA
TGTGCCAGCAGCCGACAGGGGTGGGGCGAGCAGTACTTC
CASSRQGWGEQYF
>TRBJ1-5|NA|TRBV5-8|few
TGTGCCAGCAGCTTGGACTCCCTGGGGGCCCTCAATCAGCCCCAGCATTTT
CASSLDSLGALNQPQHF
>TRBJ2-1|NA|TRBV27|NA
TGTGCCAGCAGTCCCTGGACTACCCTTATTTTCGGGGAGCAGTTCTTC
CASSPWTTLIFGEQFF
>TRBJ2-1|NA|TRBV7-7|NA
TGTGCTAGCAGCTCCGGAACTAGCACATACAATGAGCAGTTCTTC
CASSSGTSTYNEQFF
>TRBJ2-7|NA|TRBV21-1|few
TGTGCCAGCAGCCCCCCCCGAAACAGGAGTTACGAGCAGTACTTC
CASSPPRNRSYEQYF
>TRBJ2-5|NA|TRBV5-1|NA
TGCGCCAGCAGCCCACTGGACAGTCAAGAGACCCAGTACTTC
CASSPLDSQETQYF
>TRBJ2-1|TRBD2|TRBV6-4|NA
TGTGCCAGCACCCGGGAATTAGCGGGCTTACACAATGAGCGGTTCTTC
CASTRELAGLHNERFF
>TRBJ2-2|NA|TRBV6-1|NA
TGTGCCAGCAGTGACTCGTCCCGGAACACCGGGGAGCTGTTTTTT
CASSDSSRNTGELFF
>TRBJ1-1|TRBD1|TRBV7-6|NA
TGTGCCAGCAGCTTAGCCCAGGGGGCCGGCACTGAAGCTTTCTTT
CASSLAQGAGTEAFF
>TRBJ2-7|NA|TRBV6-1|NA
TGTGCCAGCAGTGAAGCGATCCTCGGTACCTACGAGCAGTACTTC
CASSEAILGTYEQYF
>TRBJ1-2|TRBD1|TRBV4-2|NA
TGTGCCAGCAGCCAAGTATGGGACAGGGGCCGAAGGGGCTACACCTTC
CASSQVWDRGRRGYTF
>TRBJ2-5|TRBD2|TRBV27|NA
TGTGCCAGCAGTTTATCGACGGGGGGGGAGACCCAGTACTTC
CASSLSTGGETQYF
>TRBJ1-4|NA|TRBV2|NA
TGTGCCAGCAGTCGGGGTCAACAGGAAAAACTGTTTTTT
CASSRGQQEKLFF
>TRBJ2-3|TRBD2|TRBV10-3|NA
TGTGTCATCAGTGAGTCAAGCGGGAGTCGGATAGATACGCAGTATTTT
CVISESSGSRIDTQYF
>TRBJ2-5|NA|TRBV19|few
TGTGCCAGTAGTAGACAGCAAGAGACCCAGTACTTC
CASSRQQETQYF
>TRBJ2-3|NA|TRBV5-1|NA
TGCGCCAGCAGCTTGGGAGGGACACTTACGCAGTATTTT
CASSLGGTLTQYF
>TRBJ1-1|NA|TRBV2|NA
TGTGCCAGCGGAGGAAGGGTGAGGAATGAAGCTTTCTTT
CASGGRVRNEAFF
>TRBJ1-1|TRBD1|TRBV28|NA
TGTGCCAGCAAAGGGACAGGGTCGATAAACACTGAAGCTTTCTTT
CASKGTGSINTEAFF
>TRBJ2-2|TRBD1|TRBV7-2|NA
TGTGCCAGCAGCTTAGGGGGACAGGGATCCACCGGGGAGCTGTTTTTT
CASSLGGQGSTGELFF
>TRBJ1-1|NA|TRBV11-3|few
TGTGCCAGCAGCTTAAGTGGTTCGGGAGCTTTCTTT
CASSLSGSGAFF
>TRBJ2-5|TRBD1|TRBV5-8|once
TGTGCCAGCAGCTCCGGGACAGGGGGCCAAGAGACCCAGTACTTC
CASSSGTGGQETQYF
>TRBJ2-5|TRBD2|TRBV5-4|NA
TGTGCCAGCAGCTTGGGGCTAGCGGGAGCGGAAGAGACCCAGTACTTC
CASSLGLAGAEETQYF
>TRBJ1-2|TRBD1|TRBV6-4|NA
TGTGCCAGCAGTGCGGGACAGGGGGCTAACTATGGCTACACCTTC
CASSAGQGANYGYTF
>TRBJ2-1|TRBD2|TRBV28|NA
TGTGCCAGCAGTTTATGGGCTAGCGGGGATAAAATGGGACCCTACAATGAGCAGTTCTTC
CASSLWASGDKMGPYNEQFF
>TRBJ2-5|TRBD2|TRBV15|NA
TGTGCCACCAGCCCGCAACCGGGACTAGCGGAAGAGACCCAGTACTTC
CATSPQPGLAEETQYF
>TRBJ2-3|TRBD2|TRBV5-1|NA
TGCGCCAGCGCAGAGGAGGCGGGAGGGAACACAGATACGCAGTATTTT
CASAEEAGGNTDTQYF
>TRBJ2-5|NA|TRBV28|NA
TGTGCCAGCAGTATCTCACTCACTCTAGGACAAGAGACCCAGTACTTC
CASSISLTLGQETQYF
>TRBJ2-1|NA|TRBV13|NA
TGTGCCAGCAGCAATACTAGCCAGATATCCTACAATGAGCAGTTCTTC
CASSNTSQISYNEQFF
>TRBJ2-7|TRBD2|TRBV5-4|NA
TGTGCCAGCAGCCCCCATCCCGGGACTAGCGTTAAAGACTCCTACGAGCAGTACTTC
CASSPHPGTSVKDSYEQYF
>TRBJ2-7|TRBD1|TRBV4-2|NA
TGTGCCAGCAGCCAAGATCAGGGGGCGCGAAGGGAGCAGTACTTC
CASSQDQGARREQYF
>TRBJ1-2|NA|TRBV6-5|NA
TGTGCCAGCAGTTCCGGACTGACTCCTAACTATGGCTACACCTTC
CASSSGLTPNYGYTF
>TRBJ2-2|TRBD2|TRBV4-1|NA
TGCGCCAGCAGCCAAGAAGGGCGGGAGGGCGGCACCGGGGAGCTGTTTTTT
CASSQEGREGGTGELFF